The 31 T cell receptor beta chains given below trace back to one sample, sequenced in a study of read filtering for tumor transcriptome and immune sequencing. From 350 to 500 ng of RNA, a library with molecular barcoded alpha/delta and beta/gamma adaptors was made. TCRdb re-called the reads through MiXCR, storing one row per CDR3 protein. The sample consists of 90,000 or so distinct CDR3 sequences, roughly 21% of them appearing once. The sample consisted of a population of CD138-negative cells sorted from bone marrow. These receptors all stem from a donor aged 40 or older with multiple myeloma.

This clonotype was picked up a small number of times. This chain uses TRBV24-1 with TRBJ2-5, with 10 bases matching TRBD2. Trimming at V came to 4 bases and at J to 2 bases, leaving 3 bases not matched to a gene. The CDR3 spans 15 residues. Germline CDR1 KGHDR, CDR2 SFDVKD. The CDR3 sequence: CATSDPAGGQETQYF. The CDR3 DNA reads as TGTGCCACCAGTGACCCAGCGGGGGGGCAAGAGACCCAGTACTTC.

This clonotype was seen ten or more times. V usage is TRBV20-1 and J usage is TRBJ2-1; 7 nucleotides match TRBD1. Germline loops: CDR1 DFQATT, CDR2 SNEGSKA (reference sequence). The V segment lost 0 bases and the J segment 7 bases; nucleotides outside the gene matches: 12. This CDR3 region has 16 residues. The CDR3 region has the DNA TGCAGTGCTAGAGATTTTTCCAGGGGGTATGCGAATGAGCAGTTCTTC. Translation gives CSARDFSRGYANEQFF.

This clonotype was counted a single time. A much more abundant neighbour one base away suggests this may be a read error. The chain carries TRBV7-8 and TRBJ1-1; no clear D. This CDR3 has 11 amino acids. Per the germline V gene, CDR1 is SGHVS and CDR2 is FQNEAQ. V lost 5 bases and J lost 3, with 4 bases in between. The CDR3 region has the DNA TGTGCCAGCAGCCCCCACACTGAAGCTTTCTTT. Its translation: CASSPHTEAFF.

The rearrangement joins TRBV19 to TRBJ2-7, with 8 nucleotides matching TRBD2. Trimming at V came to 4 bases and at J to 4 bases, leaving 3 bases not matched to a gene. The CDR3 has 13 amino acids. CDR1 is LNHDA and CDR2 is SQIVND in the germline V gene (reference sequence). The CDR3: CASSSAGGYEQYF. In DNA, the CDR3 is TGTGCCAGTAGTAGCGCGGGGGGTTACGAGCAGTACTTC. The full variable domain, rest sourced from reference TRBV19 and TRBJ2-7, is DGGITQSPKYLFRKEGQNVTLSCEQNLNHDAMYWYRQDPGQGLRLIYYSQIVNDFQKGDIAEGYSVSREKKESFPLTVTSAQKNPTAFYLCASSSAGGYEQYFGPGTRLTVT.

This clonotype occurred many times. The gene calls are TRBV29-1 and TRBJ2-3; D possibly uses TRBD1 or TRBD2 (5 bases each). Per germline, CDR1 SQVTM and CDR2 ANQGSEA. This CDR3 region has 14 residues. Trimming removed 4 bases at V and 1 base at J, with 12 bases between. The CDR3 DNA is TGCAGCGTTGCAGGGCAGAGGGGCACAGATACGCAGTATTTT. Protein: CSVAGQRGTDTQYF.

The chain links TRBV20-1 to TRBJ2-5; 13 bases line up with TRBD2. CDR1 DFQATT and CDR2 SNEGSKA come from the germline V gene (reference sequence). The CDR3 extends over 14 amino acids. The V and J ends lost 6 bases and 7 bases, in that order; junction bases with no gene match: 8. DNA of the CDR3: TGCAGTGCCCGACTAGCGGGGGGAGATGGGACCCAGTACTTC. Protein: CSARLAGGDGTQYF.

As for this clonotype: The junction differs from germline at one of its ends, possibly a read error. The rearrangement uses TRBV29-1 and TRBJ1-1, with D unresolved. The germline gives CDR1 SQVTM, CDR2 ANQGSEA. CDR3 length: 11 amino acids. The CDR3 nucleotides read TGCAGCGCTCCTAGTAACACTGAAGCTCTCTTT. Protein sequence: CSAPSNTEALF.

This clonotype appeared many times. This rearrangement joins TRBV19 to TRBJ2-1, with D perhaps TRBD1 (6 bases). Germline CDR1 reads LNHDA; CDR2 reads SQIVND (reference sequence). CDR3 length: 13 amino acids. Trimming removed 3 bases at V and 6 bases at J, with 9 bases between. CDR3 sequence reads: CASSMDSLNEQFF. The CDR3 nucleotides are TGTGCCAGTAGTATGGACAGCCTCAATGAGCAGTTCTTC.

A note on this clonotype: A much bigger clone sits one base away, suggesting this may be a read error. CDR3 protein: CASSKVKRGGAATDTQYF. The CDR3 DNA is TGTGCCAGCAGCAAAGTGAAGCGGGGGGGAGCGGCCACAGATACGCAGTATTTT. The J gene is TRBJ2-3, the V gene TRBV2; TRBD2 matches 10 bases. Losses at the gene ends were 6 bases for V and 2 bases for J; bases not matched to a gene: 14. The germline V gene has CDR1 SNHLY and CDR2 FYNNEI. The CDR3 is made up of 18 amino acids.

This clonotype was seen many times. The gene calls are TRBV23-1 and TRBJ2-3; 7 bases agree with TRBD2. TRBV23-1 is an ORF for which the function is uncertain. V was pared by 4 bases and J by 0 bases, with 7 bases of the junction left unmatched. The length of the CDR3 is 16 residues. The CDR3 sequence: CASSLGLEGSTDTQYF. Here the CDR3 DNA reads TGCGCCAGCAGTCTAGGACTAGAGGGGAGCACAGATACGCAGTATTTT.

Worth noting for this clonotype: A read error may be the cause here, since a much bigger clone is one base away. This chain uses TRBV28 with TRBJ1-5, with a weak D call TRBD1 (5 bases). V shed 6 bases and J shed 6 bases, with 15 bases lying between them. Germline V gene data show CDR1 as MDHEN and CDR2 as SYDVKM. This CDR3 contains 14 residues. The CDR3 DNA reads as TGTGCCAGCAGACCCGGCAGGGCGGCTCAGCCCCAGCATTTT. Translation: CASRPGRAAQPQHF.

A note on this clonotype: A junction boundary mismatches the germline segment, possibly from a read error. The chain employs TRBV18 and TRBJ1-1; D unresolved. Germline CDR1 is KGHSH and CDR2 is LQKENI. This CDR3 has 15 residues. The CDR3 nucleotides read TGTTCCAGCTCACCAGGTACCCTGCCCAACACTGAAGCTTTCTTT. Amino acids: CSSSPGTLPNTEAFF.

The chain links TRBV20-1 to TRBJ1-5, with D uncertain. The CDR3 loop spans 14 amino acids. Germline V CDR1 and CDR2: DFQATT, SNEGSKA (reference sequence). V dropped 0 bases and J dropped 7 bases, with 13 bases sitting between them. The CDR3 sequence is CSAREGFTKQPQHF. As DNA, the CDR3 is TGCAGTGCTAGAGAAGGGTTTACAAAACAGCCCCAGCATTTT.

This clonotype was observed at least ten times. This rearrangement joins TRBV5-1 to TRBJ2-2; D possibly corresponds to TRBD2 (5 bases). Trimming left V 0 bases short and J 1 base short, with 10 bases between. The CDR3 has 16 amino acids. The germline V gene encodes CDR1 SGHRS and CDR2 YFSETQ. DNA of the CDR3: TGCGCCAGCAGCTTGGCCGGAGGAAAGAACACCGGGGAGCTGTTTTTT. This translates into CASSLAGGKNTGELFF.

Of note for this clonotype: With a much larger clone just one base away, this may be a read error. The V call is TRBV9, the J call TRBJ2-1; TRBD2 is a possible D gene (5 bases). This CDR3 is built from 16 residues. The V gene's germline CDR1 is SGDLS and CDR2 YYNGEE. The CDR3 DNA sequence: TGTACCAGCAGCGTAGAGCCAGCGGTTTCCTACAATGAGCAGTTCTTC. It is translated as CTSSVEPAVSYNEQFF.

A note on this clonotype: A clone one base away is much larger, so this may be a read error. V gene TRBV20-1 combines with J gene TRBJ1-1; tentatively, D is TRBD1 (5 bases). Germline V gives CDR1 DFQATT, CDR2 SNEGSKA (reference sequence). The CDR3 sequence is 11 residues long. CDR3 sequence reads: CSAPGVTEAFF. The CDR3 DNA reads TGCAGCGCTCCGGGGGTAACTGAAGCTTTCTTT.

This clonotype was counted many times. The gene calls are TRBV29-1 and TRBJ2-2; D is uncertain. With 7 bases removed from V and 4 bases from J, the gap between germline ends came to 16 bases. From germline, CDR1 is SQVTM and CDR2 ANQGSEA. The CDR3 spans 14 residues. The CDR3 loop reads CSALKQPGTGELFF. The CDR3 coding sequence is TGCAGCGCCCTGAAGCAGCCCGGCACCGGGGAGCTGTTTTTT.

As to this clonotype: One junction end does not reproduce the germline sequence, and a read error may be involved. The rearrangement uses TRBV28 and TRBJ1-1; D gene unclear. Germline V CDR1 and CDR2: MDHEN, SYDVKM. The CDR3 is made up of 13 amino acids. Here the CDR3 reads CVSSEGRGLEALF. DNA of the CDR3: TGTGTCAGCAGCGAAGGGAGAGGGCTTGAAGCTCTCTTT.

In the case of this clonotype: This may be a read error: a much more frequent sequence differs by one nucleotide. This chain links TRBV7-9 with TRBJ2-3; D unclear. The J call may be faulty, since TRBJ1-5 better matches the DNA end. The CDR3 runs 14 residues. The germline V gene encodes CDR1 SEHNR and CDR2 FQNEAQ (reference sequence). CDR3 in DNA: TGTGCCAGCAGCCGGGTCTCGTACACAGATACGCAGCATTTT. Translating it yields CASSRVSYTDTQHF.

This clonotype was found once. The gene calls are TRBV5-1 and TRBJ1-1; no clear D. Trimming left V 4 bases short and J 2 bases short, with 6 bases between. Germline values: CDR1 SGHRS, CDR2 YFSETQ. CDR3 length: 12 residues. The CDR3 sequence: CASSGENTEAFF. CDR3 nucleotides: TGCGCCAGCAGCGGGGAAAACACTGAAGCTTTCTTT.

This clonotype was observed a handful of times. V is TRBV28 and J is TRBJ2-7; D is possibly TRBD1 (5 bases). Trimming took off 7 bases at V and 2 bases at J, with 18 bases between the two ends. The CDR3 spans 15 residues. Germline CDR1 reads MDHEN; CDR2 reads SYDVKM. The CDR3 DNA is TGTGCCAGCATCCATCACCAGGGTCTCCCCTACGAGCAGTACTTC. Encoded protein: CASIHHQGLPYEQYF.

This clonotype has just a few counts. This chain links TRBV4-2 with TRBJ2-1, with 7 bases matching TRBD1. The CDR3 spans 14 residues. Trimming took 4 bases from V and 7 from J; bases not matched to a gene: 7. Germline V CDR1 and CDR2: LGHNA, YNFKEQ. The CDR3 sequence is CASSPHRDSNEQFF. DNA for the CDR3: TGTGCCAGCAGCCCACACCGGGACAGTAATGAGCAGTTCTTC.

This clonotype was seen ten or more times. The DNA of the CDR3 is TGTGCCAGCAGTTTCGGCAGAAATCAGCCCCAGCATTTT. It encodes CASSFGRNQPQHF. The chain combines TRBV27 with TRBJ1-5; D remains unclear. This CDR3 is built from 13 residues. Germline CDR1 and CDR2: MNHEY and SMNVEV (reference sequence). Trimming removed 3 bases from V and 4 bases from J, with 7 bases in between.

Comment on this clonotype: Being one base from a much bigger clone, this may be a read error. The V call is TRBV5-1, the J call TRBJ2-6; TRBD1 aligns across 11 bases. The CDR3 is made up of 16 amino acids. The V segment lost 10 bases and the J segment 2 bases; nucleotides outside the gene matches: 8. Germline CDR1 SGHRS, CDR2 YFSETQ. CDR3 protein: CACPRTGGAGANVLTF. The CDR3 nucleotides read TGCGCCTGCCCACGGACAGGGGGCGCTGGGGCCAACGTCCTGACTTTC.

The rearrangement joins TRBV7-2 to TRBJ2-7, with TRBD1 matching 10 bases. This CDR3 is built from 15 residues. Germline V CDR1 and CDR2: SGHTA, FQGNSA. With 5 bases clipped from V and 5 bases from J, the junction kept 9 bases outside the gene matches. The CDR3 sequence: CASSGRDRGPHEQYF. CDR3 nucleotide sequence: TGTGCCAGCAGCGGACGCGACAGGGGGCCGCACGAGCAGTACTTC. The full variable domain, completed using reference TRBV7-2 and TRBJ2-7, is GAGVSQSPSNKVTEKGKDVELRCDPISGHTALYWYRQSLGQGLEFLIYFQGNSAPDKSGLPSDRFSAERTGGSVSTLTIQRTQQEDSAVYLCASSGRDRGPHEQYFGPGTRLTVT.

As to this clonotype: A much more abundant neighbour one base away suggests this may be a read error. This chain connects TRBV29-1 to TRBJ2-5, with 7 bases matching TRBD2. CDR1 and CDR2 from the germline V gene are SQVTM and ANQGSEA. CDR3 size: 12 residues. V gave up 7 bases and J gave up 7 bases; unmatched junction bases: 9. The CDR3 here is CSALSPGGTQYF. The CDR3 nucleotides are TGCAGCGCCTTAAGCCCGGGAGGGACCCAGTACTTC. Complete variable domain (other parts from reference TRBV29-1 and TRBJ2-5): SAVISQKPSRDICQRGTSLTIQCQVDSQVTMMFWYRQQPGQSLTLIATANQGSEATYESGFVIDKFPISRPNLTFSTLTVSNMSPEDSSIYLCSALSPGGTQYFGPGTRLLVL.

A note on this clonotype: The CDR3 ends on some other residue instead of the conserved phenylalanine or tryptophan, so this is likely a read error. The rearrangement joins TRBV18 to TRBJ1-6; weak D call: TRBD1 (5 bases). Germline loops: CDR1 KGHSH, CDR2 LQKENI. Trimming removed 5 bases at V and 9 bases at J, with 11 bases between. The CDR3 is 13 amino acids. The CDR3 bases are TGTGCCAGCTCAGTGGGCAGGGCTTCACCCCTCCACTCT. Translating gives CASSVGRASPLHS.

There are many counts of this clonotype. V usage is TRBV7-9 and J usage is TRBJ2-2; the D is unclear. The CDR3 contains 16 residues. The germline V gene encodes CDR1 SEHNR and CDR2 FQNEAQ (reference sequence). The V and J ends lost 4 bases and 4 bases respectively, with 16 bases between them. The CDR3 region is CASSSSSLALTGELFF. In DNA, the CDR3 is TGTGCCAGCAGCTCGTCTTCTTTGGCTCTCACCGGGGAGCTGTTTTTT.

This clonotype was found many times. This chain joins TRBV7-2 and TRBJ2-7; 9 nucleotides agree with TRBD1. V gave up 5 bases and J gave up 6 bases; unmatched junction bases: 14. Germline V gene lookup returns CDR1 SGHTA and CDR2 FQGNSA. The CDR3 is made up of 16 amino acids. Here the CDR3 DNA reads TGTGCCAGCAGCCTACACCGGGGGACAGGGTCGATCGAGCAGTACTTC. Encoded protein: CASSLHRGTGSIEQYF.

This clonotype was observed a few times. The V gene is TRBV7-9, the J gene TRBJ2-5; 9 nucleotides line up with TRBD2. This CDR3 is 15 amino acids long. Losses at the gene ends were 2 bases for V and 5 bases for J; bases not matched to a gene: 6. Germline lookup yields CDR1 SEHNR and CDR2 FQNEAQ (reference sequence). The CDR3 protein is CASSLTGLASETQYF. Written as DNA, the CDR3 is TGTGCCAGCAGCTTAACGGGACTAGCTTCGGAGACCCAGTACTTC.

This clonotype was counted ten times or more. The chain links TRBV6-2 or TRBV6-3 to TRBJ2-2, with D tentatively TRBD2 (5 bases). From germline, CDR1 is MNHEY and CDR2 SVGEGT. Trimming stripped 5 bases from V and 9 bases from J, with 19 bases between. This CDR3 is 15 amino acids long. CDR3 DNA sequence: TGTGCCAGCAGTCCCGGAGGAATTGGAAGCCGGGAGCTGTTTTTT. This gives the protein CASSPGGIGSRELFF.